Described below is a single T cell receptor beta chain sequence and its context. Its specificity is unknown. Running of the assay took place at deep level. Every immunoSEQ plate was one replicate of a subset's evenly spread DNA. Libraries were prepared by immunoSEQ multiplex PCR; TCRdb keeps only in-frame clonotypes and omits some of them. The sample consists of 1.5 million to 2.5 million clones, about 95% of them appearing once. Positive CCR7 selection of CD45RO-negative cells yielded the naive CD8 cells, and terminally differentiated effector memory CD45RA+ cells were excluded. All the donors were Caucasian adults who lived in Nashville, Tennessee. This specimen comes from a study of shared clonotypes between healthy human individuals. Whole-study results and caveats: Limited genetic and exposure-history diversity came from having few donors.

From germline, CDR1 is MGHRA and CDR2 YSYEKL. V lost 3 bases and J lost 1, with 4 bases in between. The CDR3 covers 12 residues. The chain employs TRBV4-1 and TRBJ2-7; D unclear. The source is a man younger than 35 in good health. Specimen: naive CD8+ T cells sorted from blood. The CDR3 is CASSQNSYEQYF. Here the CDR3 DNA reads TGCGCCAGCAGCCAGAATTCCTACGAGCAGTACTTC.